A single sample is the source of the 30 T cell receptor beta chains below, sequenced in a study of cytomegalovirus exposure and HLA in healthy donors. Vbeta (60) and Jbeta (13) primers were used in the PCR. Assay used: immunoSEQ multiplex PCR; TCRdb lists only in-frame clones, some missing. In all, the sample yields around 97,000 clones. Sequencing input: PBMCs. These receptors were obtained from a middle-aged man in good health and CMV-seronegative.

The chain uses TRBV7-2 and TRBJ1-2, with 8 positions matching TRBD1. The CDR3 is 13 amino acids. CDR1 and CDR2 from the germline V gene are SGHTA and FQGNSA. J was trimmed by 7 bases and V by 6 bases; bases with no gene match: 7. This CDR3 is CASSPTGGFGYTF. CDR3 coding DNA: TGTGCCAGCAGTCCAACAGGGGGTTTTGGCTACACCTTC.

The chain joins TRBV21-1 to TRBJ2-7; TRBD1, the table's D call, was not compared with the DNA. TRBV21-1 constitutes a pseudogene. This CDR3 is built from 14 residues. Written as DNA, the CDR3 is TGTGCCAGCAGCAAAGGACAGGGTTACCACGAGCAGTACTTC. Translating it yields CASSKGQGYHEQYF.

J is TRBJ1-1 and V is TRBV9, with TRBD1 as a possible D gene (5 bases). Germline assignment: CDR1 SGDLS and CDR2 YYNGEE. Deletions cut 2 bases from V and 0 bases from J, with 11 bases between. The CDR3 loop spans 15 amino acids. This CDR3 reads CASSVADTMNTEAFF. The CDR3 DNA follows: TGTGCCAGCAGCGTCGCGGACACAATGAACACTGAAGCTTTCTTT.

The V gene is TRBV7-8, the J gene TRBJ2-5; 8 positions match TRBD1. The germline gives CDR1 SGHVS, CDR2 FQNEAQ. This CDR3 contains 14 residues. V trimming: 5 bases; J trimming: 1 base; junction bases outside the gene matches: 3. DNA for the CDR3: TGTGCCAGCAGCGTACAGGGGGGCCAAGAGACCCAGTACTTC. Translation: CASSVQGGQETQYF.

The rearrangement links TRBV7-2 to TRBJ1-2, with D possibly being TRBD1 (5 bases). Trimming took 1 base from V and 8 from J, leaving 14 bases between them. From germline, CDR1 is SGHTA and CDR2 FQGNSA. The CDR3 has 14 residues. The CDR3 DNA follows: TGTGCCAGCAGCTTAGGGGGGGGGATGGGCGGCTACACCTTC. Protein: CASSLGGGMGGYTF.

This chain uses TRBV11-2 with TRBJ2-1, with 8 nucleotides matching TRBD1. The CDR3 covers 15 residues. Germline assignment: CDR1 SGHAT and CDR2 FQNNGV. With V trimmed by 7 bases and J by 8 bases, 13 bases remained unmatched. In DNA form, the CDR3 reads TGTGCCAGCAACCAGGACAGGGTAGGGTATGATGAGCAGTTCTTC. The encoded protein is CASNQDRVGYDEQFF.

The V and J genes are TRBV30 and TRBJ1-5; tentative D call: TRBD1 (5 bases). Germline V gene lookup returns CDR1 GTSNPN and CDR2 SVGIG (reference sequence). This CDR3 spans 13 amino acids. Deletions cut 0 bases from V and 6 bases from J, with 9 bases between. The CDR3 sequence: CAWSVRGGQPQHF. CDR3 in DNA: TGTGCCTGGAGTGTGAGGGGAGGTCAGCCCCAGCATTTT.

This chain joins TRBV19 and TRBJ1-1; the D gene is possibly TRBD1 (6 bases). Per germline, CDR1 LNHDA and CDR2 SQIVND (reference sequence). The CDR3 runs to 12 residues. Trimming removed 2 bases from V and 6 bases from J, with 7 bases in between. The CDR3 here is CASSIRGSEAFF. CDR3 sequence (DNA): TGTGCCAGTAGTATAAGGGGGTCTGAAGCTTTCTTT.

The genes are TRBV7-7 and TRBJ2-7; possible D gene TRBD2, 5 bases. Germline-derived CDR1 and CDR2 are SSHAT and FNYEAQ (reference sequence). The length of the CDR3 is 13 residues. Trimming stripped 3 bases from V and 2 bases from J, with 8 bases between. CDR3 residues: CASSFGVPYEQYF. The CDR3 DNA is TGTGCCAGCAGCTTCGGGGTCCCCTACGAGCAGTACTTC.

The V call is TRBV25-1, the J call TRBJ2-7; no reliable D call. CDR3 length equals 14 residues. Between the trimmed V and J ends, which lost 8 bases and 0 bases, there was a span of 14 bases. Germline V gives CDR1 MGHDK, CDR2 SYGVNS. The CDR3 reads CASLSRGASYEQYF. DNA for the CDR3: TGTGCCAGCCTGAGTAGAGGTGCCTCCTACGAGCAGTACTTC.

This rearrangement joins TRBV27 to TRBJ1-6; D might be TRBD1 (6 bases). V lost 4 bases to trimming and J lost 7 bases, with 8 bases between them. Germline-derived CDR1 and CDR2 are MNHEY and SMNVEV (reference sequence). The CDR3 totals 13 residues. CDR3 protein: CASSWGRNSPLHF. The DNA of the CDR3 is TGTGCCAGCAGTTGGGGGCGAAATTCACCCCTCCACTTT.

The rearrangement links TRBV19 to TRBJ2-5; a possible D gene is TRBD2 (5 bases). The germline V gene has CDR1 LNHDA and CDR2 SQIVND (reference sequence). This CDR3 region has 13 residues. Trimming pared 2 bases from V and 3 bases from J, leaving 7 bases between. The CDR3, as DNA: TGTGCCAGTAGTATATACGGGAAAGAGACCCAGTACTTC. Protein: CASSIYGKETQYF.

The chain uses TRBV19 and TRBJ1-5; D is possibly TRBD1 (6 bases). The germline V gene has CDR1 LNHDA and CDR2 SQIVND (reference sequence). The V and J ends lost 0 bases and 6 bases respectively, with 12 bases between them. CDR3 size: 15 residues. The CDR3 loop is CASSIDSQGAQPQHF. Here the CDR3 DNA reads TGTGCCAGTAGTATAGATTCACAGGGTGCTCAGCCCCAGCATTTT. The whole variable domain, filled in from reference TRBV19 and TRBJ1-5, reads DGGITQSPKYLFRKEGQNVTLSCEQNLNHDAMYWYRQDPGQGLRLIYYSQIVNDFQKGDIAEGYSVSREKKESFPLTVTSAQKNPTAFYLCASSIDSQGAQPQHFGDGTRLSIL.

V is TRBV5-4 and J is TRBJ2-5; D remains ambiguous. Trimming shortened V by 0 bases and J by 5 bases, and 8 bases separated the two germline ends. In germline, CDR1 is SGHNT, CDR2 YYREEE (reference sequence). The CDR3 is made up of 13 amino acids. CDR3 in DNA: TGTGCCAGCAGCTTGGCTAGTTCTGAGACCCAGTACTTC. Translation gives CASSLASSETQYF.

This rearrangement joins TRBV28 to TRBJ1-5; 7 bases map to TRBD1. Germline assignment: CDR1 MDHEN and CDR2 SYDVKM. The CDR3 has 15 amino acids. The V gene end was trimmed by 2 bases and the J gene end by 2 bases; junction bases not matched to a gene: 3. The CDR3 sequence: CASSLPGGGNQPQHF. CDR3 sequence (DNA): TGTGCCAGCAGTTTACCAGGGGGAGGCAATCAGCCCCAGCATTTT.

The rearrangement uses TRBV19 and TRBJ2-1, with TRBD2 identical over 11 bases. Unmatched junction bases numbered 5, after V lost 7 bases and J lost 6 bases. Germline values: CDR1 LNHDA, CDR2 SQIVND (reference sequence). This CDR3 spans 14 amino acids. Written as DNA, the CDR3 is TGTGCCAGTACTCTAGCGGGGGGACTCAATGAGCAGTTCTTC. Its translation: CASTLAGGLNEQFF.

The chain has TRBV7-2 and TRBJ2-1; TRBD2 aligns across 7 bases. The germline V gene has CDR1 SGHTA and CDR2 FQGNSA. V lost 3 bases to trimming and J lost 0 bases; unmatched junction nucleotides: 14. The CDR3 sequence is 19 residues long. The DNA of the CDR3 is TGTGCCAGCAGCTTCCGTCAAAGACTAGCAGTGAGCTCCTACAATGAGCAGTTCTTC. It is translated as CASSFRQRLAVSSYNEQFF.

This chain connects TRBV7-8 to TRBJ1-1, with D possibly being TRBD1 (5 bases). Germline V lookup: CDR1 SGHVS, CDR2 FQNEAQ. Trimming cost V 7 bases and J 3 bases, with 18 bases left between them. The CDR3 consists of 15 residues. In DNA form, the CDR3 reads TGTGCCAGCACGATGGGCAGGGTTTTTCACACTGAAGCTTTCTTT. It encodes CASTMGRVFHTEAFF.

The chain has TRBV7-2 and TRBJ2-5; 11 positions agree with TRBD1. The CDR3 totals 15 residues. With V trimmed by 2 bases and J by 4 bases, 3 bases remained unmatched. The V gene's germline CDR1 is SGHTA and CDR2 FQGNSA. CDR3: CASSLLDRGLETQYF. The CDR3 coding sequence is TGTGCCAGCAGCTTATTGGACAGGGGGCTAGAGACCCAGTACTTC.

This chain joins TRBV14 and TRBJ1-1, with D possibly being TRBD1 (5 bases). CDR1 and CDR2 (germline): SGHDN, FVKESK. CDR3 size: 16 residues. Trimming left V 2 bases short and J 4 bases short, with 17 bases between. The CDR3 here is CASSQLDSPRGTEAFF. For the CDR3, the DNA is TGTGCCAGCAGCCAACTAGACAGCCCCAGAGGCACTGAAGCTTTCTTT.

The genes are TRBV2 and TRBJ2-2, with a possible D match to TRBD1 (9 bases). Germline V gene data show CDR1 as SNHLY and CDR2 as FYNNEI. The CDR3 runs 18 residues. Trimming took 9 bases from V and 6 from J, leaving 29 bases between them. The CDR3 here is CASTWDRVVAGISGELFF. The CDR3 DNA reads TGTGCCAGTACTTGGGACAGGGTGGTAGCGGGGATTTCCGGGGAGCTGTTTTTT.

This chain uses TRBV21-1 with TRBJ2-7; no DNA check was done on the table's D call, TRBD1. TRBV21-1 is flagged as a pseudogene. The length of the CDR3 is 11 residues. This chain's CDR3 is CASSIRQGKYF. DNA for the CDR3: TGTGCCAGCAGCATTCGACAGGGTAAGTACTTC.

The CDR3 loop is CASSLYLAGGGETQYF. The CDR3, as DNA: TGCGCCAGCAGCTTGTACCTAGCGGGGGGCGGGGAGACCCAGTACTTC. The J gene is TRBJ2-5, the V gene TRBV5-1, with 11 bases lining up with TRBD2. The CDR3 totals 16 residues. The germline gives CDR1 SGHRS, CDR2 YFSETQ. V was clipped by 1 base and J by 5 bases; unmatched bases: 7.

J is TRBJ2-2 and V is TRBV2; D ambiguous. The V gene lost 6 bases and the J gene lost 0 bases, with 8 bases spanning the gap. Germline V gene data show CDR1 as SNHLY and CDR2 as FYNNEI. CDR3 length: 14 residues. The CDR3 loop reads CASRAHANTGELFF. CDR3 nucleotide sequence: TGTGCCAGCAGAGCCCATGCGAACACCGGGGAGCTGTTTTTT. The variable domain in full, with the rest retrieved from reference TRBV2 and TRBJ2-2, is EPEVTQTPSHQVTQMGQEVILRCVPISNHLYFYWYRQILGQKVEFLVSFYNNEISEKSEIFDDQFSVERPDGSNFTLKIRSTKLEDSAMYFCASRAHANTGELFFGEGSRLTVL.

The chain joins TRBV21-1 to TRBJ2-3; TRBD2 was called by the table and not checked on the DNA. TRBV21-1 is listed as a pseudogene. The CDR3 spans 14 residues. The CDR3 DNA is TGTGCCAGCAGCACCCGACTAGCACCAGATACGCAGTATTTT. Translated: CASSTRLAPDTQYF.

The V call is TRBV28, the J call TRBJ2-7, with 10 bases lining up with TRBD1. Germline assignment: CDR1 MDHEN and CDR2 SYDVKM. This CDR3 comprises 16 residues. With 1 base clipped from V and 0 bases from J, the junction kept 3 bases outside the gene matches. The CDR3 nucleotides are TGTGCCAGCAGTTTATTTGGACAGGGGGGCTCCTACGAGCAGTACTTC. It encodes CASSLFGQGGSYEQYF.

The J gene is TRBJ1-1, the V gene TRBV2; possibly TRBD1 for D (5 bases). The CDR3 is made up of 13 amino acids. The V gene's germline CDR1 is SNHLY and CDR2 FYNNEI. V dropped 8 bases and J dropped 4 bases, with 14 bases sitting between them. This CDR3 reads CASEYGGGTEAFF. The CDR3 DNA follows: TGTGCCAGCGAATACGGGGGAGGCACTGAAGCTTTCTTT.

The chain joins TRBV5-6 to TRBJ1-1, with a weak D call TRBD1 (6 bases). Per germline, CDR1 SGHDT and CDR2 YYEEEE. The CDR3 has 13 residues. Trimming took 2 bases from V and 4 from J, leaving 9 bases between them. This CDR3 reads CASSLGQLTEAFF. Written as DNA, the CDR3 is TGTGCCAGCAGCTTAGGACAGCTCACTGAAGCTTTCTTT.

The gene calls are TRBV29-1 and TRBJ2-7; 7 positions agree with TRBD1. The trim removed 6 bases at V and 2 bases at J, leaving 4 bases unmatched. This CDR3 is built from 12 residues. In germline, CDR1 is SQVTM, CDR2 ANQGSEA. The CDR3 loop reads CSVRDSAYEQYF. CDR3 DNA sequence: TGCAGCGTCCGGGACAGCGCCTACGAGCAGTACTTC.

The V gene is TRBV4-3, the J gene TRBJ2-1, with 9 bases lining up with TRBD2. This CDR3 spans 15 amino acids. Trimming at V came to 1 base and at J to 6 bases, leaving 4 bases not matched to a gene. Germline CDR1 LGHNA, CDR2 YSLEER. This CDR3 reads CASSQGRGGPNEQFF. CDR3 bases: TGCGCCAGCAGCCAAGGGCGGGGGGGCCCCAATGAGCAGTTCTTC.